A single sample gave rise to the 27 T cell receptor beta chains below, sequenced in a study of T cell changes during pregnancy in multiple sclerosis. The table came from immunoSEQ multiplex PCR; TCRdb's copy has only in-frame clones and leaves some out. The data show almost 50,000 clones, about 91% seen once. The sequencing used peripheral blood, collected after pregnancy. These receptors originate from a female donor with multiple sclerosis, enrolled in a pregnancy study.

The chain joins TRBV11-2 to TRBJ1-2; 7 bases fit TRBD1. The CDR3 totals 13 residues. CDR1 and CDR2 (germline): SGHAT, FQNNGV. J gave up 10 bases and V 6 bases, and 11 bases lay outside the gene matches. CDR3 sequence (DNA): TGTGCCAGCAGGCAGGACAGGTGGGGGGTCTACACCTTC. It yields the protein CASRQDRWGVYTF.

The V call is TRBV19, the J call TRBJ2-7; 9 bases match TRBD1. V gave up 11 bases and J gave up 4 bases; unmatched junction bases: 9. This CDR3 has 13 residues. Germline CDR1 LNHDA, CDR2 SQIVND (reference sequence). CDR3 bases: TGTGCCGTCCGCGGGACAGGGTTGTACGAGCAGTACTTC. Protein product: CAVRGTGLYEQYF.

This chain connects TRBV7-3 to TRBJ2-3; the D gene is possibly TRBD2 (5 bases). CDR1 and CDR2 from the germline V gene are SGHTA and FQGTGA. V was cut by 5 bases and J by 6 bases, with 9 bases left in between. The CDR3 consists of 12 residues. CDR3 sequence reads: CASSPPGDTQYF. In nucleotides, the CDR3 is TGTGCCAGCAGCCCCCCGGGGGATACGCAGTATTTT.

The chain combines TRBV10-2 with TRBJ2-2; possibly TRBD1 for D (5 bases). Trimming removed 2 bases from V and 5 bases from J, with 12 bases in between. The CDR3 is 15 residues long. Germline CDR1 and CDR2: WSHSY and SAAADI. The CDR3 reads CASSERRQSTGELFF. For the CDR3, the DNA is TGCGCCAGCAGTGAGAGAAGACAGTCTACCGGGGAGCTGTTTTTT.

The chain combines TRBV25-1 with TRBJ2-1; 9 nucleotides align to TRBD1. CDR3 size: 15 residues. Germline V lookup: CDR1 MGHDK, CDR2 SYGVNS. V shed 3 bases and J 7 bases; nucleotides not matched to a gene: 7. Here the CDR3 reads CASSDPGTGTNEQFF. The DNA of the CDR3 is TGTGCCAGCAGTGATCCTGGGACAGGGACAAATGAGCAGTTCTTC.

This rearrangement joins TRBV5-1 to TRBJ1-4, with TRBD1 matching over 7 bases. This CDR3 spans 17 amino acids. Losses at the gene ends were 3 bases for V and 7 bases for J; bases not matched to a gene: 15. The germline V gene encodes CDR1 SGHRS and CDR2 YFSETQ. DNA for the CDR3: TGCGCCAGCAGCTCCCGGACAGGATTGAGCCAAATTGAAAAACTGTTTTTT. It translates to CASSSRTGLSQIEKLFF.

The table lists this clone with a count of one. The chain recombines TRBV27 with TRBJ1-4; 7 bases align to TRBD1. With 5 bases clipped from V and 0 bases from J, the junction kept 3 bases outside the gene matches. The CDR3 contains 15 residues. Germline CDR1 and CDR2: MNHEY and SMNVEV (reference sequence). DNA for the CDR3: TGTGCCAGCAGTCTCCAGGGGGCAACTAATGAAAAACTGTTTTTT. Translated: CASSLQGATNEKLFF.

This chain joins TRBV6-5 and TRBJ2-1, with a possible D match to TRBD1 (6 bases). In germline, CDR1 is MNHEY, CDR2 SVGAGI. CDR3 length: 15 amino acids. Trimming took 5 bases from V and 5 from J, leaving 16 bases between them. The CDR3, as DNA: TGTGCCAGCAGTCCGACAGGATTAGGGCACAATGAGCAGTTCTTC. Its translation: CASSPTGLGHNEQFF.

The CDR3 DNA follows: TGTGCCAGCAGCTGGAGGGCGGGGGCCGGTAATGAAAAACTGTTTTTT. Translation gives CASSWRAGAGNEKLFF. The chain couples TRBV5-4 to TRBJ1-4, with D tentatively TRBD1 (6 bases). The germline gives CDR1 SGHNT, CDR2 YYREEE (reference sequence). The germline V and J ends were trimmed by 3 bases and 4 bases, with 16 bases remaining between them. CDR3 length: 16 residues.

This clone came up once. This sequence joins TRBV30 and TRBJ1-4; perhaps TRBD1 as D (6 bases). The CDR3 loop spans 15 amino acids. Trimming stripped 8 bases from V and 2 bases from J, with 18 bases between. The V gene's germline CDR1 is GTSNPN and CDR2 SVGIG (reference sequence). The CDR3 region has the DNA TGTGCCGGGGGGGGCAGACCCGGGACTAATGAAAAACTGTTTTTT. It translates to CAGGGRPGTNEKLFF.

The gene calls are TRBV5-4 and TRBJ1-5; D remains unclear. Germline V gene data show CDR1 as SGHNT and CDR2 as YYREEE (reference sequence). This CDR3 comprises 15 residues. The V gene lost 1 base and the J gene lost 6 bases, with 14 bases spanning the gap. CDR3 region: CASSLLPGGSQPQHF. CDR3 nucleotide sequence: TGTGCCAGCAGCTTGCTACCCGGAGGGAGTCAGCCCCAGCATTTT.

This clone counts as medium-sized. The chain links TRBV6-4 to TRBJ2-4, with D perhaps matching TRBD2 (6 bases). The CDR3 runs 15 residues. Trimming removed 4 bases at V and 2 bases at J, with 12 bases between. CDR1 is MRHNA and CDR2 is SNTAGT in the germline V gene. CDR3 region: CASSVAGDSKNIQYF. Here the CDR3 DNA reads TGTGCCAGCAGTGTAGCTGGGGACTCCAAAAACATTCAGTACTTC.

The chain joins TRBV7-2 to TRBJ2-1, with TRBD2 identical over 13 bases. The CDR3 spans 15 residues. The germline V gene has CDR1 SGHTA and CDR2 FQGNSA. V shed 5 bases and J 12 bases; nucleotides not matched to a gene: 10. The CDR3 DNA sequence: TGTGCCAGCAGCCCCTCCCCGACTAGCGGGGGGCGGCAGTTCTTC. It yields the protein CASSPSPTSGGRQFF. The variable domain in full, completed from reference TRBV7-2 and TRBJ2-1, reads GAGVSQSPSNKVTEKGKDVELRCDPISGHTALYWYRQSLGQGLEFLIYFQGNSAPDKSGLPSDRFSAERTGGSVSTLTIQRTQQEDSAVYLCASSPSPTSGGRQFFGPGTRLTVL.

The chain links TRBV7-8 to TRBJ1-2, with D possibly matching TRBD1 (6 bases). V was cut by 1 base and J by 7 bases, with 13 bases left in between. Germline assignment: CDR1 SGHVS and CDR2 FQNEAQ. The CDR3 is 14 amino acids. CDR3: CASSLGVSRGGYTF. CDR3 DNA: TGTGCCAGCAGCTTAGGTGTTTCCAGGGGTGGCTACACCTTC.

The chain couples TRBV7-9 to TRBJ2-1; TRBD2 matches at 8 bases. The V segment lost 3 bases and the J segment 6 bases; nucleotides outside the gene matches: 10. This CDR3 has 16 amino acids. The germline CDR1 and CDR2 sequences are SEHNR and FQNEAQ (reference sequence). In nucleotides, the CDR3 is TGTGCCAGCAGCTTGGGGCCAGCGGGGGCCATCAATGAGCAGTTCTTC. Protein sequence: CASSLGPAGAINEQFF.

V usage is TRBV7-2 and J usage is TRBJ2-1, with TRBD2 matching over 8 bases. Germline loops: CDR1 SGHTA, CDR2 FQGNSA. V gave up 5 bases and J gave up 4 bases; unmatched junction bases: 7. The CDR3 runs to 15 residues. The CDR3 loop reads CASSPGGAQYNEQFF. For the CDR3, the DNA is TGTGCCAGCAGCCCGGGGGGGGCCCAATACAATGAGCAGTTCTTC.

The gene calls are TRBV19 and TRBJ2-1, with 11 nucleotides matching TRBD2. From germline, CDR1 is LNHDA and CDR2 SQIVND (reference sequence). Germline trimming cut 5 bases from V and 3 bases from J; bases unmatched to any gene: 3. The CDR3 sequence is 15 residues long. This CDR3 reads CASSRLAGGYNEQFF. CDR3 nucleotide sequence: TGTGCCAGTAGTCGTCTAGCGGGGGGCTACAATGAGCAGTTCTTC.

The chain couples TRBV9 to TRBJ2-7; 7 nucleotides agree with TRBD1. This CDR3 has 14 amino acids. V lost 2 bases to trimming and J lost 4 bases; unmatched junction nucleotides: 6. CDR1 SGDLS and CDR2 YYNGEE come from the germline V gene. This CDR3 is CASSVGTDLYEQYF. The CDR3 DNA follows: TGTGCCAGCAGCGTCGGGACAGACCTTTACGAGCAGTACTTC.

The count of this clone is one. The rearrangement joins TRBV6-5 to TRBJ2-5, with 7 bases aligning to TRBD2. V was clipped by 2 bases and J by 7 bases; unmatched bases: 13. The CDR3 spans 16 residues. Per the germline V gene, CDR1 is MNHEY and CDR2 is SVGAGI. CDR3 residues: CASSYTGTTLQPTQYF. The CDR3 nucleotides read TGTGCCAGCAGTTACACTGGGACTACCCTTCAGCCGACCCAGTACTTC.

CDR3: CSVDGQDGYTF. The CDR3, as DNA: TGCAGCGTTGATGGGCAAGACGGCTACACCTTC. V gene TRBV29-1 combines with J gene TRBJ1-2; D is undetermined. The germline V gene encodes CDR1 SQVTM and CDR2 ANQGSEA. The CDR3 consists of 11 residues. V shed 3 bases and J shed 8 bases, with 10 bases lying between them. Full variable domain (outside the CDR3, taken from reference TRBV29-1 and TRBJ1-2): SAVISQKPSRDICQRGTSLTIQCQVDSQVTMMFWYRQQPGQSLTLIATANQGSEATYESGFVIDKFPISRPNLTFSTLTVSNMSPEDSSIYLCSVDGQDGYTFGSGTRLTVV.

V is TRBV16 and J is TRBJ2-3; D possibly corresponds to TRBD2 (5 bases). Germline loops: CDR1 KGHSY, CDR2 FQNENV. V dropped 0 bases and J dropped 4 bases, with 8 bases sitting between them. This CDR3 has 14 amino acids. The CDR3, as DNA: TGTGCCAGCAGCCAATCCGGGGTCTCAGATACGCAGTATTTT. Its protein product is CASSQSGVSDTQYF.

The rearrangement links TRBV2 to TRBJ2-3; TRBD2 matches at 8 bases. Losses at the gene ends were 6 bases for V and 2 bases for J; bases not matched to a gene: 7. There are 15 residues in the CDR3. Germline V gene lookup returns CDR1 SNHLY and CDR2 FYNNEI. CDR3 coding DNA: TGTGCCAGCAGCGGGGGGGCAGCAAACACAGATACGCAGTATTTT. Encoded protein: CASSGGAANTDTQYF.

The V gene is TRBV6-1, the J gene TRBJ1-1, with unresolved D. V gave up 10 bases and J gave up 0 bases, with 18 bases separating them. Germline lookup yields CDR1 MNHNS and CDR2 SASEGT. The CDR3 contains 15 residues. The CDR3, as DNA: TGTGCCACCCTCCGGGAACGAGGGTTGAACACTGAAGCTTTCTTT. It encodes CATLRERGLNTEAFF.

The J gene is TRBJ2-5, the V gene TRBV18; D is unclear. The CDR3 contains 14 residues. The ends were cut back, 2 bases at V and 4 bases at J, with 11 bases in the middle. CDR1 is KGHSH and CDR2 is LQKENI in the germline V gene. The CDR3 region is CASSPTRGPETQYF. The CDR3 region has the DNA TGTGCCAGCTCACCAACCAGAGGCCCAGAGACCCAGTACTTC.

The rearrangement uses TRBV5-6 and TRBJ1-5; the match to TRBD1 covers 9 bases. The CDR3 extends over 15 amino acids. J was trimmed by 7 bases and V by 3 bases; bases with no gene match: 8. Germline assignment: CDR1 SGHDT and CDR2 YYEEEE. As DNA, the CDR3 is TGTGCCAGCAGCTCTTTGACAGGGGGACAACAGCCCCAGCATTTT. Protein: CASSSLTGGQQPQHF.

The chain uses TRBV30 and TRBJ1-4; 9 bases agree with TRBD1. The ends lost 1 base at V and 1 base at J; junction bases unmatched: 4. This CDR3 spans 16 amino acids. Germline CDR1 GTSNPN, CDR2 SVGIG (reference sequence). CDR3: CAWSGDREKTNEKLFF. The CDR3 DNA sequence: TGTGCCTGGAGTGGGGACAGGGAGAAAACTAATGAAAAACTGTTTTTT.

The rearrangement links TRBV2 to TRBJ1-5; possible D gene TRBD1, 5 bases. V was pared by 4 bases and J by 0 bases, with 10 bases between. From germline, CDR1 is SNHLY and CDR2 FYNNEI. CDR3 length equals 15 residues. The DNA of the CDR3 is TGTGCCAGCAGTGGTGGGGGGGTTAGCAATCAGCCCCAGCATTTT. Protein sequence: CASSGGGVSNQPQHF.